Sequencing of this TCR beta chain was carried out in a study of T cell responses to AZD1222 COVID-19 vaccine. Recipients boosted at about 4 weeks or about 12 weeks are pooled. Points on this clone: Its target is unknown.

The protocol was immunoSEQ multiplex PCR, while the TCRdb copy is restricted to in-frame clones and leaves out a portion. The top ten clones hold under 1.2% of a sample with some 170,000 clones, under 95% of them seen once. General study points: Reports indicate that nearly half of spike-specific TCRs are directed at unmutated variant regions. Samples come after the peak T cell response, not at day 14. Donors, mostly white British, included more females; clonal diversity was possibly underestimated.

The CDR3 contains 13 residues. The V call is TRBV21-1, the J call TRBJ2-1. TRBV21-1 is given as a pseudogene. Sequenced material: peripheral blood, taken 28 days after the second AZD1222 dose. This clonotype originated in an adult who received the AZD1222 COVID-19 vaccine. CDR3 sequence (DNA): TGTGCCAGCAAAACGGGCCTCTACAATGAGCAGTTCTTC. Protein: CASKTGLYNEQFF.